The 13 T cell receptor beta chains given below trace back to one sample, sequenced in a study of shared clonotypes between healthy human individuals. TCRdb's copy holds only in-frame clones and misses some; the assay was immunoSEQ multiplex PCR. The repertoire holds around 1.1 million clones, with roughly 77% as singletons. The sequencing sample was made of memory CD4+ T cells from PBMCs. Subset noted: CD45RA-negative fraction. Receptors originate from a man aged 18 to 30 in good health. Some clones in this sample may be carry-over from other donors' samples.

The gene calls are TRBV5-1 and TRBJ1-1, with D possibly matching TRBD1 (5 bases). CDR3 size: 15 residues. Germline CDR1 reads SGHRS; CDR2 reads YFSETQ. Trimming removed 5 bases from V and 1 base from J, with 15 bases in between. Here the CDR3 reads CASRRQGASNTEAFF. DNA for the CDR3: TGCGCCAGCAGAAGGCAGGGCGCCTCGAACACTGAAGCTTTCTTT.

The chain joins TRBV10-2 to TRBJ1-2; 8 bases align to TRBD1. The CDR3 extends over 13 amino acids. CDR1 is WSHSY, CDR2 SAAADI, per germline. The trim removed 5 bases at V and 4 bases at J, leaving 3 bases unmatched. This CDR3 reads CASSSTGGYGYTF. As DNA, the CDR3 is TGCGCCAGCAGTTCAACAGGGGGCTATGGCTACACCTTC.

The chain couples TRBV30 to TRBJ2-7, with D perhaps given as TRBD1 or TRBD2 (5 bases each). The germline V and J ends were trimmed by 8 bases and 0 bases, with 17 bases remaining between them. The CDR3 runs 14 residues. CDR1 is GTSNPN, CDR2 SVGIG, per germline (reference sequence). CDR3 sequence reads: CAIGTSRGSYEQYF. CDR3 nucleotides: TGTGCCATCGGGACCTCGAGGGGCTCCTACGAGCAGTACTTC.

This chain links TRBV5-1 with TRBJ2-7; 8 nucleotides match TRBD2. CDR1 is SGHRS, CDR2 YFSETQ, per germline. V was clipped by 4 bases and J by 4 bases; unmatched bases: 10. The CDR3 covers 15 residues. This CDR3 reads CASSPGQRELYEQYF. The CDR3 DNA reads TGCGCCAGCAGCCCCGGTCAGCGGGAGTTATACGAGCAGTACTTC. Variable domain in full (rest from reference TRBV5-1 and TRBJ2-7): KAGVTQTPRYLIKTRGQQVTLSCSPISGHRSVSWYQQTPGQGLQFLFEYFSETQRNKGNFPGRFSGRQFSNSRSEMNVSTLELGDSALYLCASSPGQRELYEQYFGPGTRLTVT.

The V call is TRBV27, the J call TRBJ1-4, with TRBD1 as a possible D gene (6 bases). Deletions cut 7 bases from V and 8 bases from J, with 23 bases between. The germline V gene has CDR1 MNHEY and CDR2 SMNVEV (reference sequence). The CDR3 is made up of 16 amino acids. This CDR3 reads CASTQNRERAREKLFF. Written as DNA, the CDR3 is TGTGCCAGCACCCAAAACAGGGAACGGGCGAGGGAAAAACTGTTTTTT.

This clone was seen a few times. The rearrangement joins TRBV7-6 to TRBJ2-1; 16 bases agree with TRBD2. Per the germline V gene, CDR1 is SGHVS and CDR2 is FNYEAQ. The CDR3 contains 18 residues. The J segment lost 1 base and the V segment lost 2 bases, leaving 2 bases of the junction unmatched. The CDR3 nucleotides are TGTGCCAGCAGCTTATTGGGACTAGCGGGGGGGTCCTACAATGAGCAGTTCTTC. The encoded protein is CASSLLGLAGGSYNEQFF.

On this clone itself: Distinct nucleotide sequences in the sample also encode this CDR3. This sequence joins TRBV2 and TRBJ2-7, with D tentatively TRBD1 (6 bases). CDR1 SNHLY and CDR2 FYNNEI come from the germline V gene. V lost 4 bases and J 2 bases, leaving 6 bases between the germline ends. This CDR3 contains 12 residues. The chain's CDR3 is CASSGDTYEQYF. The CDR3 DNA follows: TGTGCCAGCAGTGGGGACACCTACGAGCAGTACTTC.

The chain uses TRBV6-1 and TRBJ1-1; D gene ambiguous. Germline V gives CDR1 MNHNS, CDR2 SASEGT. Trimming removed 5 bases at V and 0 bases at J, with 7 bases between. The CDR3 is 13 residues long. The CDR3 nucleotides read TGTGCCAGCAGTTGGGATCTGAACACTGAAGCTTTCTTT. This translates into CASSWDLNTEAFF.

Concerning this clone itself: An end of the junction does not agree with germline; a read error may underlie this. The chain couples TRBV28 to TRBJ2-7; 10 bases match TRBD2. Germline loops: CDR1 MDHEN, CDR2 SYDVKM. This CDR3 spans 11 amino acids. CDR3 DNA: TGTGCCAGCCATAGCGGGAGGCTTTCGAACTTC. Translated: CASHSGRLSNF.

J is TRBJ2-3 and V is TRBV7-3, with D unresolved. The CDR3 is made up of 13 amino acids. V was pared by 4 bases and J by 1 base, with 6 bases between. Per germline, CDR1 SGHTA and CDR2 FQGTGA. CDR3 nucleotides: TGTGCCAGCAGCTGGGGATGCACAGATACGCAGTATTTT. This translates into CASSWGCTDTQYF.

The CDR3 nucleotides are TGTGCCAGCAGCTTAGGGCATTCTCCCGATACGCAGTATTTT. This encodes CASSLGHSPDTQYF. The V gene is TRBV7-9, the J gene TRBJ2-3; D gene ambiguous. The CDR3 is 14 amino acids. The germline CDR1 and CDR2 sequences are SEHNR and FQNEAQ (reference sequence). The V end was cut by 1 base, the J end by 6 bases, with 11 bases between.

The count of this clone is one. The chain links TRBV7-3 to TRBJ2-1; 9 bases fit TRBD1. Germline V gene lookup returns CDR1 SGHTA and CDR2 FQGTGA. The CDR3 spans 16 residues. Losses at the gene ends were 5 bases for V and 0 bases for J; bases not matched to a gene: 5. The CDR3 is CASSEQGAGSYNEQFF. In DNA form, the CDR3 reads TGTGCCAGCAGCGAACAGGGGGCCGGCTCCTACAATGAGCAGTTCTTC.

The chain uses TRBV11-3 and TRBJ2-7, with D tentatively TRBD2 (5 bases). CDR3 length: 17 residues. Germline CDR1 SGHNT, CDR2 YENEEA. V lost 1 base and J lost 3, with 19 bases in between. The DNA of the CDR3 is TGTGCCAGCAGCTTAGGGAGCGGAAAAACTTTTCACTACGAGCAGTACTTC. Its protein is CASSLGSGKTFHYEQYF. Using reference TRBV11-3 and TRBJ2-7 for the parts outside the CDR3, the full variable domain is EAGVVQSPRYKIIEKKQPVAFWCNPISGHNTLYWYLQNLGQGPELLIRYENEEAVDDSQLPKDRFSAERLKGVDSTLKIQPAELGDSAVYLCASSLGSGKTFHYEQYFGPGTRLTVT.